These 2 T cell receptor beta chains were all obtained from the same sample, sequenced in a study of shared clonotypes between healthy human individuals. The table came from immunoSEQ multiplex PCR; TCRdb's copy has only in-frame clones and leaves some out. The sample has about 2 million clones; about 95% are singletons. Sequencing used naive CD4+ T cells sorted from blood. Subset meaning: CD45RA+ positively selected. These receptors all stem from a man aged 18 to 30 in good health.

V usage is TRBV5-1 and J usage is TRBJ2-7; no definite D call. The CDR3 has 14 amino acids. Trimming took off 4 bases at V and 2 bases at J, with 13 bases between the two ends. From germline, CDR1 is SGHRS and CDR2 YFSETQ. CDR3 region: CASSPWADPYEQYF. The CDR3 DNA reads as TGCGCCAGCAGCCCCTGGGCGGATCCCTACGAGCAGTACTTC.

CDR3 amino acids: CASSLAVPASGNTIYF. The CDR3 DNA reads as TGTGCCAGCAGCTTAGCTGTCCCAGCCTCTGGAAACACCATATATTTT. The V and J genes are TRBV7-2 and TRBJ1-3; D is uncertain. This CDR3 has 16 amino acids. V was pared by 0 bases and J by 0 bases, with 9 bases between. CDR1 and CDR2 (germline): SGHTA, FQGNSA.